These 7 T cell receptor beta chains share one sample of origin, sequenced in a study of cytomegalovirus exposure and HLA in healthy donors. Primers included in the PCR were 60 Vbeta and 13 Jbeta primers. The data were produced by immunoSEQ multiplex PCR, yet TCRdb's version contains in-frame clones alone and is incomplete. The repertoire holds some 150,000 clones, with 76% as singletons. Sequenced sample: PBMCs. These receptors were taken from a female donor in good health and CMV-seronegative.

A few counts support this clone. The rearrangement links TRBV11-3 to TRBJ2-2; 9 nucleotides line up with TRBD2. With V trimmed by 3 bases and J by 4 bases, 3 bases remained unmatched. Per the germline V gene, CDR1 is SGHNT and CDR2 is YENEEA. This CDR3 has 15 amino acids. The CDR3 protein is CASSLAGGITGELFF. CDR3 nucleotide sequence: TGTGCCAGCAGCTTGGCGGGAGGGATCACCGGGGAGCTGTTTTTT.

This CDR3 is CASSVASLVGTGELFF. The CDR3 coding sequence is TGTGCCAGCAGCGTAGCGTCTCTAGTGGGCACCGGGGAGCTGTTTTTT. The genes are TRBV9 and TRBJ2-2; D remains ambiguous. V gave up 0 bases and J gave up 4 bases, with 13 bases separating them. Per germline, CDR1 SGDLS and CDR2 YYNGEE. The CDR3 is made up of 16 amino acids.

This chain connects TRBV7-2 to TRBJ2-3; TRBD1 agrees at 9 bases. In germline, CDR1 is SGHTA, CDR2 FQGNSA. The CDR3 is 15 amino acids. V lost 1 base to trimming and J lost 3 bases; unmatched junction nucleotides: 2. CDR3: CASSLVGQGTDTQYF. DNA of the CDR3: TGTGCCAGCAGCTTAGTTGGACAGGGGACAGATACGCAGTATTTT.

The chain is built from TRBV25-1 and TRBJ2-3; D not resolved. Germline V gene lookup returns CDR1 MGHDK and CDR2 SYGVNS. V lost 0 bases and J lost 3, with 13 bases in between. The CDR3 covers 16 residues. CDR3 nucleotide sequence: TGTGCCAGCAGTGAATATAAGTCGGGTGCAACAGATACGCAGTATTTT. It yields the protein CASSEYKSGATDTQYF.

Worth noting for this clone: Mismatch with germline at one junction end may stem from a read error. This chain uses TRBV7-9 with TRBJ2-6, with D maybe TRBD1 (5 bases). Germline CDR1 and CDR2: SEHNR and FQNEAQ (reference sequence). This CDR3 comprises 15 residues. CDR3 in DNA: TGTGCCAGCAGCCCCCGGGCCTCTGGGGCCAACGGCCTGACTTTC. It is translated as CASSPRASGANGLTF.

The J gene is TRBJ1-2, the V gene TRBV6-5; tentatively, D is TRBD1 (5 bases). This CDR3 has 15 amino acids. V was pared by 2 bases and J by 4 bases, with 14 bases between. From germline, CDR1 is MNHEY and CDR2 SVGAGI. As DNA, the CDR3 is TGTGCCAGCAGTTACGAAGCAGGGCCTTTCTATGGCTACACCTTC. Translation gives CASSYEAGPFYGYTF.

The genes are TRBV14 and TRBJ2-7, with a tentative D call TRBD2 (6 bases). With 4 bases removed from V and 2 bases from J, the gap between germline ends came to 15 bases. This CDR3 is built from 15 residues. CDR1 is SGHDN, CDR2 FVKESK, per germline. CDR3 amino acids: CASSPRLGATYEQYF. In DNA form, the CDR3 reads TGTGCCAGCAGCCCTAGACTAGGGGCTACCTACGAGCAGTACTTC. Drawing the rest from reference TRBV14 and TRBJ2-7, the complete variable domain is EAGVTQFPSHSVIEKGQTVTLRCDPISGHDNLYWYRRVMGKEIKFLLHFVKESKQDESGMPNNRFLAERTGGTYSTLKVQPAELEDSGVYFCASSPRLGATYEQYFGPGTRLTVT.